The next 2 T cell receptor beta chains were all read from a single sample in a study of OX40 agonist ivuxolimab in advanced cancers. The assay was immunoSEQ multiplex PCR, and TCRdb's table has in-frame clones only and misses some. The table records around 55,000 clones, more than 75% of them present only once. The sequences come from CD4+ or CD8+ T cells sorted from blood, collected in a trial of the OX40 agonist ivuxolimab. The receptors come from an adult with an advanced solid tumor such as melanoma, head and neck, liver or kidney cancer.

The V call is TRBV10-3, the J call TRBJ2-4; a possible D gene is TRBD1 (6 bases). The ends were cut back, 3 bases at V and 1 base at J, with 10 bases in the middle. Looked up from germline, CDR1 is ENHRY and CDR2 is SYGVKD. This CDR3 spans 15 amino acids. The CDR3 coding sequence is TGTGCCATCAGTGAACCGCAGGGGGCCAAAAACATTCAGTACTTC. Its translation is CAISEPQGAKNIQYF.

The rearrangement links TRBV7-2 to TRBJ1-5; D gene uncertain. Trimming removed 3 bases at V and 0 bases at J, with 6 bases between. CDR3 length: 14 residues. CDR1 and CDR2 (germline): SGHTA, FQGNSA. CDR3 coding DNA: TGTGCCAGCAGCTTTTTTGATAGCAATCAGCCCCAGCATTTT. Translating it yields CASSFFDSNQPQHF.